This T cell receptor (beta chain) was sequenced for a study of PD-L1 blockade in urothelial cancer. The sample holds many counts of this clone. Specified time point: pretreatment peripheral blood. The protocol was immunoSEQ multiplex PCR, while the TCRdb copy is restricted to in-frame clones and leaves out a portion. Altogether about 130,000 clones are present, around 84% being singletons, with the ten largest covering roughly 3.2%. This specimen consisted of PBMCs, obtained around atezolizumab (anti-PD-L1) treatment. The sequence derives from a man aged 45-65 years with urothelial cancer.

For the CDR3, the DNA is TGTGCCAGCAGTTTATCTGGTAGCGTAGAAGAGACCCAGTACTTC. Its protein is CASSLSGSVEETQYF. This chain uses TRBV27 with TRBJ2-5; maybe TRBD2 (5 bases). CDR3 length equals 15 residues. CDR1 is MNHEY, CDR2 SMNVEV, per germline (reference sequence). V lost 0 bases and J lost 3, with 11 bases in between.